These T cell receptor beta chains were read from a single sample in a study of vaccination and CD4 T cells after COVID-19. TCRdb re-derived calls from the PCR reads in MiXCR, one entry per CDR3 protein. The sample comprises about 24,000 distinct CDR3 sequences, 40% to 50% of which are singletons, and 3.5% to 5% rests with the top ten. Their cognate antigens are unknown. The sequenced sample was CD4+ T cells from blood, cultured in vitro, obtained about 7 months after SARS-CoV-2 vaccination. These receptors were collected from a human donor who had recovered from COVID-19. The CDR3 runs from the conserved cysteine through the conserved F or W. Fields, in order: V gene, J gene, clone size, D gene, CDR3 protein, CDR3 DNA. D genes are given only for firm matches. Some rows have no size entry. The others give once, few or many, or a class for an expanded clone.

V gene: TRBV6-1
J gene: TRBJ1-1
clone size: .
D gene: .
CDR3 protein: CASRLSRVLNTEAFF
CDR3 DNA: TGTGCCAGCAGACTCTCCAGGGTCTTGAACACTGAAGCTTTCTTT

V gene: TRBV20-1
J gene: TRBJ2-1
clone size: few
D gene: TRBD2
CDR3 protein: CSARPLRLAGGPGREQFF
CDR3 DNA: TGCAGTGCTAGACCCCTTAGACTAGCGGGAGGGCCGGGTAGGGAGCAGTTCTTC

V gene: TRBV2
J gene: TRBJ2-7
clone size: .
D gene: TRBD2
CDR3 protein: CASIPQTSGLTYEQYF
CDR3 DNA: TGTGCCAGCATCCCTCAGACTAGCGGGTTAACCTACGAGCAGTACTTC

V gene: TRBV20-1
J gene: TRBJ2-1
clone size: .
D gene: .
CDR3 protein: CSAHGGLGYNEQFF
CDR3 DNA: TGCAGTGCTCACGGGGGTCTAGGGTACAATGAGCAGTTCTTC

V gene: TRBV7-2
J gene: TRBJ2-3
clone size: .
D gene: .
CDR3 protein: CASREAVVTDTQYF
CDR3 DNA: TGTGCCAGCAGGGAGGCCGTAGTCACAGATACGCAGTATTTT

V gene: TRBV6-1
J gene: TRBJ2-2
clone size: few
D gene: .
CDR3 protein: CASSEGGELFF
CDR3 DNA: TGTGCCAGCAGTGAGGGCGGGGAGCTGTTTTTT

V gene: TRBV19
J gene: TRBJ1-5
clone size: .
D gene: TRBD1
CDR3 protein: CASSRRRTGLNQPQHF
CDR3 DNA: TGTGCCAGTAGTCGACGAAGGACAGGGCTTAATCAGCCCCAGCATTTT

V gene: TRBV15
J gene: TRBJ2-5
clone size: few
D gene: .
CDR3 protein: CATSSIAEETQYF
CDR3 DNA: TGTGCCACCAGCAGTATAGCGGAAGAGACCCAGTACTTC

V gene: TRBV9
J gene: TRBJ2-5
clone size: .
D gene: .
CDR3 protein: CASSETGRAEETQYF
CDR3 DNA: TGTGCCAGCAGCGAAACAGGGAGAGCGGAGGAGACCCAGTACTTC

V gene: TRBV20-1
J gene: TRBJ1-1
clone size: few
D gene: TRBD1
CDR3 protein: CSALGTGGTEAFF
CDR3 DNA: TGCAGTGCCTTAGGGACAGGGGGCACTGAAGCTTTCTTT